This T cell receptor beta chain is from a study of shared clonotypes between healthy human individuals. Study-wide results and caveats: The sharing of about 5% of naive CD4 clonotypes was seen across several donors.

As to this clone: Its specificity is unknown.

Generated by immunoSEQ multiplex PCR, the TCRdb table keeps only in-frame clones and is missing some. The data show around 980,000 clones, with roughly 74% seen just once and more than 0.55% held by the top ten. This clonotype was sampled from a man aged 18 to 35 in good health. Some clones in this sample may be carry-over from other donors' samples. Sequencing was performed on memory CD4+ T cells from PBMCs. As for subset: CD45RA-negative fraction.

In nucleotides, the CDR3 is TGTGCCAGCAGCTTACCCCGGGGGCTGGTTAACTATGGCTACACCTTC. Protein: CASSLPRGLVNYGYTF. This sequence joins TRBV7-9 and TRBJ1-2, with D perhaps matching TRBD1 (6 bases). V lost 2 bases, J lost 1 base, and 14 bases lay in between. The CDR3 extends over 16 amino acids. Germline values: CDR1 SEHNR, CDR2 FQNEAQ (reference sequence). Looking up the rest from reference TRBV7-9 and TRBJ1-2 gives the full variable domain: DTGVSQNPRHKITKRGQNVTFRCDPISEHNRLYWYRQTLGQGPEFLTYFQNEAQLEKSRLLSDRFSAERPKGSFSTLEIQRTEQGDSAMYLCASSLPRGLVNYGYTFGSGTRLTVV.